This T cell receptor (beta chain) came from a study of cytomegalovirus exposure and HLA in healthy donors. The CDR3 runs to 16 residues. Trimming cost V 4 bases and J 4 bases, with 19 bases left between them. Germline V CDR1 and CDR2: MDHEN, SYDVKM. The PCR ran on 60 Vbeta and 13 Jbeta primers. Sequencing was performed with immunoSEQ multiplex PCR; in TCRdb, only in-frame clones are kept and a portion is missing. The sample has under 170,000 clones, about 60% seen once; the top ten hold roughly 6.8%. The chain carries TRBV28 and TRBJ2-5; D perhaps matches TRBD1 (6 bases). The source of this sequence is a woman aged 55-69 years in good health and CMV-seropositive. Sequenced material: PBMCs. In nucleotides, the CDR3 is TGTGCCAGCAGTTCGATACAGGGCGAGGCACGAGAGACCCAGTACTTC. Its protein product is CASSSIQGEARETQYF.